What follows are 32 T cell receptor beta chains derived from one specimen sequenced in a study of control samples from healthy donors and cancer patients. The method was immunoSEQ multiplex PCR; TCRdb's version includes in-frame clones alone and lacks a portion of them. The repertoire holds 6,500 to 7,000 clones, with 76% as singletons. Sequenced input: formalin-fixed, paraffin-embedded tissue. The receptors derive from a male donor with melanoma.

The rearrangement links TRBV2 to TRBJ1-6; TRBD1 matches 7 bases. V lost 6 bases, J lost 7 bases, and 9 bases stayed unmatched. The CDR3 loop spans 15 amino acids. Looked up from germline, CDR1 is SNHLY and CDR2 is FYNNEI. CDR3 in amino acids: CASRQDRAGNSPLHF. As DNA, the CDR3 is TGTGCCAGCAGGCAAGACAGGGCCGGGAATTCACCCCTCCACTTT.

This clone was recorded once. The chain recombines TRBV7-9 with TRBJ2-1; TRBD1 agrees at 8 bases. This CDR3 is 13 amino acids long. Trimming cost V 5 bases and J 5 bases; bases outside gene matches: 2. Germline lookup yields CDR1 SEHNR and CDR2 FQNEAQ (reference sequence). The CDR3 loop is CASSPDRDNEQFF. In DNA, the CDR3 is TGTGCCAGCAGCCCGGACAGGGACAATGAGCAGTTCTTC.

V gene TRBV3-1 (or the pseudogene TRBV3-2) combines with J gene TRBJ2-2, with D possibly being TRBD1 (5 bases). The CDR3 runs to 14 residues. V lost 7 bases to trimming and J lost 3 bases, with 12 bases between them. Germline V lookup: CDR1 LGHDT, CDR2 YNNKEL (reference sequence). CDR3 region: CASIGDSYTGELFF. CDR3 nucleotides: TGTGCCAGCATCGGAGACAGTTACACCGGGGAGCTGTTTTTT.

This sequence joins TRBV3-1 (or the pseudogene TRBV3-2) and TRBJ2-7, with TRBD1 as a possible D gene (6 bases). Germline V gene sequence: CDR1 LGHDT, CDR2 YNNKEL (reference sequence). The CDR3 has 16 residues. Trimming cost V 4 bases and J 3 bases, with 19 bases left between them. The chain's CDR3 is CASSPVMDRRIYEQYF. CDR3 nucleotides: TGTGCCAGCAGCCCCGTCATGGACAGACGGATCTACGAGCAGTACTTC.

J is TRBJ1-2 and V is TRBV27, with D unresolved. Germline CDR1 is MNHEY and CDR2 is SMNVEV (reference sequence). V was pared by 5 bases and J by 0 bases, with 16 bases between. The CDR3 covers 16 residues. The CDR3 region has the DNA TGTGCCAGCAGTCCAATAGGACGGATCACTAACTATGGCTACACCTTC. Protein: CASSPIGRITNYGYTF.

By frequency in the sample, this clone is large. The chain joins TRBV7-6 to TRBJ1-1; D gene unclear. This CDR3 has 17 residues. CDR1 and CDR2 from the germline V gene are SGHVS and FNYEAQ. V was shortened by 5 bases and J by 0 bases, with 19 bases between the two germline ends. CDR3 nucleotides: TGTGCCAGCAGCCCCTCGCCCGACGGAATAATGAACACTGAAGCTTTCTTT. It translates to CASSPSPDGIMNTEAFF.

The V and J genes are TRBV9 and TRBJ1-2; D unresolved. The V and J ends lost 3 bases and 5 bases respectively, with 11 bases between them. The germline gives CDR1 SGDLS, CDR2 YYNGEE. The CDR3 length is 13 residues. CDR3 nucleotides: TGTGCCAGCAGCGCGGACTCCGGTTATGGCTACACCTTC. Translated, it gives CASSADSGYGYTF.

The J gene is TRBJ1-5, the V gene TRBV7-2, with 7 bases matching TRBD1. The trim removed 5 bases at V and 4 bases at J, leaving 8 bases unmatched. CDR3 length: 15 amino acids. Germline V gene sequence: CDR1 SGHTA, CDR2 FQGNSA. The CDR3: CASSAGGTENQPQHF. The CDR3, as DNA: TGTGCCAGCAGCGCAGGGGGAACAGAGAATCAGCCCCAGCATTTT.

In this sample, this clone turned up a few times. V usage is TRBV7-9 and J usage is TRBJ2-7; D is unresolved. V was shortened by 7 bases and J by 2 bases, with 6 bases between the two germline ends. The CDR3 length is 11 residues. CDR1 is SEHNR and CDR2 is FQNEAQ in the germline V gene (reference sequence). The CDR3 is CASMYTYEQYF. DNA for the CDR3: TGTGCCAGCATGTATACCTACGAGCAGTACTTC.

This clone was counted a single time. The V gene is TRBV10-1, the J gene TRBJ2-4; no reliable D call. Per the germline V gene, CDR1 is WNHNN and CDR2 is SYGVQD (reference sequence). The CDR3 runs 17 residues. V shed 3 bases and J shed 0 bases, with 15 bases lying between them. The CDR3 reads CASSDGFGNLAKNIQYF. The CDR3 DNA reads TGCGCCAGCAGTGATGGCTTTGGTAATCTAGCCAAAAACATTCAGTACTTC.

V and J are TRBV3-1 (or the pseudogene TRBV3-2) and TRBJ1-6; 7 bases align to TRBD1. Germline V gene sequence: CDR1 LGHDT, CDR2 YNNKEL (reference sequence). After removal of 5 bases from V and 6 bases from J, the junction contained 7 bases not matched to a gene. CDR3 length: 15 amino acids. CDR3 nucleotide sequence: TGTGCCAGCAGCGAAAGACAGGGCGGTAATTCACCCCTCCACTTT. Translated: CASSERQGGNSPLHF.

This sequence joins TRBV12-1 and TRBJ1-5; the table gives TRBD1 as D, unverified against the DNA. TRBV12-1 is a pseudogene locus. CDR3 length: 15 amino acids. CDR3 bases: TGTGCCAGCAGCTCAAAACAGGGGAACAATCAGCCCCAGCATTTT. Translation: CASSSKQGNNQPQHF.

This clone was counted only a few times. The V and J genes are TRBV19 and TRBJ1-5; no firm D call. This CDR3 comprises 14 residues. Germline V lookup: CDR1 LNHDA, CDR2 SQIVND (reference sequence). Deletions cut 4 bases from V and 2 bases from J, with 9 bases between. In DNA, the CDR3 is TGTGCCAGTAGTACCGCTAGGGGCAATCAGCCCCAGCATTTT. This sequence encodes CASSTARGNQPQHF.

Here the CDR3 reads CASSLTDNNVGYTF. CDR3 DNA sequence: TGTGCCAGCAGCTTAACAGATAATAACGTTGGCTACACCTTC. J is TRBJ1-2 and V is TRBV11-2; D ambiguous. The germline CDR1 and CDR2 sequences are SGHAT and FQNNGV. This CDR3 has 14 amino acids. Trimming took 2 bases from V and 7 from J, leaving 14 bases between them.

This chain joins TRBV9 and TRBJ2-5; the D call may be TRBD1 or TRBD2 (5 bases each). CDR1 and CDR2 from the germline V gene are SGDLS and YYNGEE. The ends were cut back, 4 bases at V and 2 bases at J, with 12 bases in the middle. The CDR3 length is 14 residues. In DNA form, the CDR3 reads TGTGCCAGCAGCCCAGGGACGGATCAAGAGACCCAGTACTTC. Translation gives CASSPGTDQETQYF.

CDR3 in amino acids: CASSLSRNHYEQYF. CDR3 nucleotide sequence: TGTGCCAGCAGCTTATCCAGGAACCACTACGAGCAGTACTTC. J is TRBJ2-7 and V is TRBV7-9; no clear D. V was cut by 2 bases and J by 3 bases, with 11 bases left in between. Germline lookup yields CDR1 SEHNR and CDR2 FQNEAQ (reference sequence). The CDR3 sequence is 14 residues long.

A note on this clone: Other DNA sequences in the same sample also yield this CDR3. The chain recombines TRBV7-9 with TRBJ1-2; D gene ambiguous. V lost 9 bases and J lost 5, with 19 bases in between. Germline CDR1 is SEHNR and CDR2 is FQNEAQ (reference sequence). This CDR3 is 14 amino acids long. The CDR3 loop reads CASTPVQSTYGYTF. The CDR3 coding sequence is TGTGCCAGTACCCCGGTACAGTCAACTTATGGCTACACCTTC.

This chain connects TRBV2 to TRBJ1-4; tentatively, D is TRBD1 (6 bases). The length of the CDR3 is 15 residues. Germline lookup yields CDR1 SNHLY and CDR2 FYNNEI. The ends were cut back, 4 bases at V and 8 bases at J, with 17 bases in the middle. The CDR3 is CASSVPTGTSEKLFF. The DNA for the CDR3 is TGTGCCAGCAGTGTCCCAACCGGGACAAGCGAAAAACTGTTTTTT.

This chain uses TRBV15 with TRBJ2-1, with D maybe TRBD2 (6 bases). Germline V gene sequence: CDR1 LNHNV, CDR2 YYDKDF (reference sequence). V dropped 1 base and J dropped 10 bases, with 17 bases sitting between them. The CDR3 runs 15 residues. The CDR3 region has the DNA TGTGCCACCAGCAGAGTCGTGACGGGGGTCGGGGAGCAGTTCTTC. Encoded protein: CATSRVVTGVGEQFF.

This chain uses TRBV4-3 with TRBJ1-5; D remains unclear. CDR3 length equals 14 residues. CDR1 LGHNA and CDR2 YSLEER come from the germline V gene. Trimming took off 0 bases at V and 7 bases at J, with 10 bases between the two ends. CDR3 sequence: CASSQDVGEQPQHF. The CDR3 nucleotides read TGCGCCAGCAGCCAAGATGTCGGAGAGCAGCCCCAGCATTTT.

This clone occurred a few times. The J gene is TRBJ2-5, the V gene TRBV5-1; D perhaps matches TRBD1 (6 bases). Germline V gene sequence: CDR1 SGHRS, CDR2 YFSETQ. Trimming removed 6 bases from V and 1 base from J, with 16 bases in between. This CDR3 has 15 amino acids. The CDR3 region has the DNA TGCGCCAGCATGAGGGGGAGTGCGGTCCAAGAGACCCAGTACTTC. Protein product: CASMRGSAVQETQYF.

The chain recombines TRBV2 with TRBJ2-6, with a weak D call TRBD2 (5 bases). V lost 7 bases and J 0 bases, leaving 16 bases between the germline ends. Germline V gene lookup returns CDR1 SNHLY and CDR2 FYNNEI. The CDR3 contains 17 residues. CDR3 residues: CASTERDYHSGANVLTF. The CDR3, as DNA: TGTGCCAGCACCGAGAGAGACTACCACTCTGGGGCCAACGTCCTGACTTTC.

This rearrangement joins TRBV11-3 to TRBJ1-1; 7 nucleotides agree with TRBD1. Trimming took 1 base from V and 5 from J; bases not matched to a gene: 4. CDR1 is SGHNT, CDR2 YENEEA, per germline. The length of the CDR3 is 14 residues. The CDR3 here is CASSLAGTATEAFF. The CDR3 coding sequence is TGTGCCAGCAGCTTAGCGGGGACAGCTACTGAAGCTTTCTTT.

This clone was counted only a few times. The chain couples TRBV6-1 to TRBJ2-5, with TRBD2 matching 14 bases. CDR1 is MNHNS and CDR2 is SASEGT in the germline V gene. Germline trimming cut 2 bases from V and 5 bases from J; bases unmatched to any gene: 4. This CDR3 spans 16 amino acids. CDR3 sequence: CASSERLAGGKETQYF. Written as DNA, the CDR3 is TGTGCCAGCAGTGAAAGACTAGCGGGGGGGAAGGAGACCCAGTACTTC.

This clone was detected a few times. The genes are TRBV6-5 and TRBJ2-5, with D possibly TRBD2 on 5 matching bases. The CDR3 runs to 15 residues. V was shortened by 0 bases and J by 5 bases, with 13 bases between the two germline ends. CDR1 and CDR2 from the germline V gene are MNHEY and SVGAGI. In nucleotides, the CDR3 is TGTGCCAGCAGTTACTCGCGGAGCCCGGGGGAGACCCAGTACTTC. This codes for CASSYSRSPGETQYF.

This chain joins TRBV6-1 and TRBJ2-5; D is possibly TRBD1 (6 bases). Trimming stripped 0 bases from V and 5 bases from J, with 10 bases between. This CDR3 contains 14 residues. The V gene's germline CDR1 is MNHNS and CDR2 SASEGT. The CDR3 reads CASSEAAGVETQYF. CDR3 DNA: TGTGCCAGCAGTGAAGCGGCAGGGGTGGAGACCCAGTACTTC.

This rearrangement joins TRBV9 to TRBJ2-1; D is undetermined. The V gene's germline CDR1 is SGDLS and CDR2 YYNGEE. This CDR3 region has 13 residues. Between the trimmed V and J ends, which lost 0 bases and 9 bases, there was a span of 10 bases. The DNA for the CDR3 is TGTGCCAGCAGCGTAGTCCAGTTCGGTGAGCAGTTCTTC. Translation gives CASSVVQFGEQFF. The full variable domain, completed using reference TRBV9 and TRBJ2-1, is DSGVTQTPKHLITATGQRVTLRCSPRSGDLSVYWYQQSLDQGLQFLIQYYNGEERAKGNILERFSAQQFPDLHSELNLSSLELGDSALYFCASSVVQFGEQFFGPGTRLTVL.

By proportion, this clone is medium-sized (0.01 to 0.1%). The rearrangement links TRBV19 to TRBJ1-6; 7 bases are a match to TRBD1. The V gene's germline CDR1 is LNHDA and CDR2 SQIVND (reference sequence). Trimming cost V 7 bases and J 6 bases; bases outside gene matches: 9. The CDR3 has 15 residues. CDR3 sequence (DNA): TGTGCCAGTACCCAACGGGACAGTAGTAATTCACCCCTCCACTTT. Translation gives CASTQRDSSNSPLHF.

The chain couples TRBV5-1 to TRBJ1-1; unclear D gene. Trimming left V 0 bases short and J 2 bases short, with 8 bases between. CDR3 length: 14 amino acids. The germline CDR1 and CDR2 sequences are SGHRS and YFSETQ. CDR3 DNA sequence: TGCGCCAGCAGCTTGGGGATGGATAACACTGAAGCTTTCTTT. This codes for CASSLGMDNTEAFF.

V is TRBV6-4 and J is TRBJ1-1, with 7 bases matching TRBD1. Per germline, CDR1 MRHNA and CDR2 SNTAGT. The V segment lost 0 bases and the J segment 1 base; nucleotides outside the gene matches: 2. This CDR3 spans 15 amino acids. The CDR3 reads CASSDSRTGNTEAFF. CDR3 coding DNA: TGTGCCAGCAGTGACTCTAGGACAGGGAACACTGAAGCTTTCTTT.

This clone was counted a single time. The chain links TRBV5-1 to TRBJ2-2; no definite D call. V lost 0 bases and J lost 4, with 13 bases in between. Germline CDR1 is SGHRS and CDR2 is YFSETQ. CDR3 length equals 16 residues. The CDR3 reads CASSLGSASSTGELFF. Here the CDR3 DNA reads TGCGCCAGCAGCTTGGGGTCGGCTTCGAGCACCGGGGAGCTGTTTTTT.

V usage is TRBV30 and J usage is TRBJ1-2; 8 bases are shared with TRBD1. CDR1 and CDR2 (germline): GTSNPN, SVGIG (reference sequence). The CDR3 length is 13 residues. J was trimmed by 4 bases and V by 4 bases; bases with no gene match: 5. CDR3 DNA: TGTGCCTGGACGGGACAGGCAATCTATGGCTACACCTTC. This codes for CAWTGQAIYGYTF.